This TCR beta chain was recovered during a study of cytomegalovirus exposure and HLA in healthy donors. CDR1 is SGHTA, CDR2 FQGNSA, per germline. Trimming cost V 7 bases and J 2 bases, with 13 bases left between them. This CDR3 contains 14 residues. To note about this clone: Antigen: not known.

The study, taken as a whole, reports: Across HLA loci, a later analysis found differing TCR association rates, with DRB1 most and HLA-C fewest. When analyzed later, a missense DCLRE1C variant was found to be linked to TCR beta V- and J-gene trimming.

Both 60 Vbeta primers and 13 Jbeta primers went into the PCR. Here immunoSEQ multiplex PCR was the method, and the copy in TCRdb shows in-frame clones only, minus some. The sample holds under 110,000 clones, about four fifths seen once. The sequence came from a middle-aged woman in good health and CMV-seronegative. Material: PBMCs. V is TRBV7-2 and J is TRBJ2-3; D is possibly TRBD1 (6 bases). The DNA of the CDR3 is TGTGCCAGCACCACACAGGGCTACACAGATACGCAGTATTTT. Translating gives CASTTQGYTDTQYF.